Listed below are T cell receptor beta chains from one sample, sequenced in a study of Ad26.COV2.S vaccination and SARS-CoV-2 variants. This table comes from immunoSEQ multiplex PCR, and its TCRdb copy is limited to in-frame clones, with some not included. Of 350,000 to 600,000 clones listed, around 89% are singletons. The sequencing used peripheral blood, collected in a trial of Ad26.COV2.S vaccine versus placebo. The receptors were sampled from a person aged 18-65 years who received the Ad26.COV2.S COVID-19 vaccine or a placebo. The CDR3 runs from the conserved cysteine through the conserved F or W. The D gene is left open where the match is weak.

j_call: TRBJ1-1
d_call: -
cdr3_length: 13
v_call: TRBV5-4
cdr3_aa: CASSLAKNTEAFF
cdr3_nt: TGTGCCAGCAGCTTGGCCAAGAACACTGAAGCTTTCTTT

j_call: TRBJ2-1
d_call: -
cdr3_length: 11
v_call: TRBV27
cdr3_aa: CASSFFNEQFF
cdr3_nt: TGTGCCAGCAGTTTTTTCAATGAGCAGTTCTTC

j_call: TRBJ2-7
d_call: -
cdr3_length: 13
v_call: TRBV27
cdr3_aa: CASSLIPSYEQYF
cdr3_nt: TGTGCCAGCAGTCTAATCCCCTCCTACGAGCAGTACTTC

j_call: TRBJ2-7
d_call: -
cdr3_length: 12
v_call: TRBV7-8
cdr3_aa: CASSSQGGAGYF
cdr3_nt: TGTGCCAGCAGCTCGCAAGGGGGGGCAGGGTACTTC

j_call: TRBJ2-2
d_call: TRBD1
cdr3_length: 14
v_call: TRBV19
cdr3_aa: CASSGTGPRGELFF
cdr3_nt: TGTGCCAGTAGCGGGACAGGTCCCCGCGGGGAGCTGTTTTTT

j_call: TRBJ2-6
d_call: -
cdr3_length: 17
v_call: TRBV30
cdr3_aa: CAWSKGHRAPGANVLTF
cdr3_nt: TGTGCCTGGAGTAAGGGACACCGCGCCCCTGGGGCCAACGTCCTGACTTTC

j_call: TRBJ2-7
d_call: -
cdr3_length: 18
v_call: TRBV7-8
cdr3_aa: CASSKQPATVGRSYEQYF
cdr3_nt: TGTGCCAGCAGCAAACAACCCGCCACCGTGGGGAGATCCTACGAGCAGTACTTC

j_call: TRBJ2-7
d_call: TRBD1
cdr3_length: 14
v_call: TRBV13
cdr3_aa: CASRRTGGGYEQYF
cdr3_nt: TGTGCCAGCAGGAGGACAGGGGGCGGCTACGAGCAGTACTTC

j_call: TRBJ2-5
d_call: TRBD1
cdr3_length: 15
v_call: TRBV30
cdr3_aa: CAWDRTGEIRETQYF
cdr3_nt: TGTGCCTGGGATCGGACAGGGGAGATTCGGGAGACCCAGTACTTC

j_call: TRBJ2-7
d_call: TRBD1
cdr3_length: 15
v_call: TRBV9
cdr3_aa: CASSARDRGPSEQYF
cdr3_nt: TGTGCCAGCAGCGCTCGGGACAGGGGGCCAAGTGAGCAGTACTTC

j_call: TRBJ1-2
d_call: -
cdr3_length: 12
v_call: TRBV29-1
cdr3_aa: CSVEGQTYGYTF
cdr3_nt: TGCAGCGTTGAAGGGCAAACCTATGGCTACACCTTC

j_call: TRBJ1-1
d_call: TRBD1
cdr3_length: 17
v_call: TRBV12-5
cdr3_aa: CASGLSHRGQGNTEAFF
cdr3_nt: TGTGCTAGTGGTTTGTCTCACAGGGGGCAGGGGAACACTGAAGCTTTCTTT

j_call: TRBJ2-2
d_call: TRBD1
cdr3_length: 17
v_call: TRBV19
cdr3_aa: CASSISGTGANTGELFF
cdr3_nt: TGTGCCAGTAGTATATCTGGGACAGGGGCCAACACCGGGGAGCTGTTTTTT

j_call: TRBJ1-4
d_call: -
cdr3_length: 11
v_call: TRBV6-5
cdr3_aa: CASHSTAKLFF
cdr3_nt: TGTGCCAGCCATAGCACGGCCAAACTGTTTTTT

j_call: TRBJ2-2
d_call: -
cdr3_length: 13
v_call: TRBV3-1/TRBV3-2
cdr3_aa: CASSQTNTGELFF
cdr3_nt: TGTGCCAGCAGCCAAACGAACACCGGGGAGCTGTTTTTT